The rows below give T cell receptor beta chains drawn from one sample of a study of T-cell reconstitution after alpha-beta-depleted transplantation in children. TCRdb ran MiXCR on the PCR reads and lists one entry per CDR3 protein. The sample has fewer than 550,000 distinct CDR3 sequences, roughly 11% seen once; the top ten hold roughly 15%. Specimen: PBMCs, mostly from graft donor cells, collected 180 days after TCRalphabeta/CD19-depleted stem cell transplant. The source of these receptors is a female patient aged 2 to 10 who had a stem cell transplant for aplastic anemia, so the T cells may come from the graft donor. The CDR3 runs from the conserved cysteine through the conserved F or W. A D gene is named only where the DNA matches it firmly. Clone size is shown for a subset of rows, as once, few, many or a class of expanded clone.

j_call v_call d_call clone_size cdr3_nt cdr3_aa
TRBJ2-1 TRBV12-3/TRBV12-4 TRBD1 many TGTGCCAGCACCCTACTGACAGGGGGCAATGAGCAGTTCTTC CASTLLTGGNEQFF
TRBJ2-7 TRBV28 TRBD2 - TGTGCCAGCAGGACCGGGACTAGCGGGAGTTATCCCTACGAGCAGTACTTC CASRTGTSGSYPYEQYF
TRBJ2-2 TRBV9 TRBD1 many TGTGCCAGCAGCCCAAGGGGGGGGACAGGGGTGCCGAACACCGGGGAGCTGTTTTTT CASSPRGGTGVPNTGELFF
TRBJ2-2 TRBV28 - - TGTGCCAGCAGGCGCGGGACAGTCACCGGGGAGCTGTTTTTT CASRRGTVTGELFF
TRBJ2-1 TRBV7-2 - few TGTGCCAGCAGCTTAGGGGGAAACCTAGTAAATGAGCAGTTCTTC CASSLGGNLVNEQFF
TRBJ1-2 TRBV6-1 - few TGTGCCAGCAGTGTCGCAGGGAGTTTGGGCTACACCTTC CASSVAGSLGYTF
TRBJ2-1 TRBV29-1 - few TGCGGTCGAGCTGGCTACAATGAGCAGTTCTTC CGRAGYNEQFF
TRBJ2-7 TRBV15 - - TGTGCCACCAGCAGAGACATGGCCCTCGACTATACGAACTACGAGCAGTACTTC CATSRDMALDYTNYEQYF
TRBJ2-3 TRBV9 TRBD1 - TGTGCCAGCAGCGTAGAGGGACAGGGCAGAACAGATACGCAGTATTTT CASSVEGQGRTDTQYF
TRBJ2-1 TRBV7-2 TRBD2 few TGTGCCAGCAGCTCGAGGACTAGCGGGGTCTACAATGAGCAGTTCTTC CASSSRTSGVYNEQFF
TRBJ2-5 TRBV4-3 TRBD2 few TGCGCCAGCAGCCAAGATAGACTAGCGGGACTCCCAGAGACCCAGTACTTC CASSQDRLAGLPETQYF
TRBJ1-1 TRBV12-3/TRBV12-4 - many TGTGCCAGCAGTTTAAAGGGGAACACTGAAGCTTTCTTT CASSLKGNTEAFF
TRBJ2-1 TRBV19 TRBD2 few TGTGCCAGTAGTATAGGGGCTAGCGGGAGAGAGCAGTTCTTC CASSIGASGREQFF
TRBJ2-1 TRBV7-2 TRBD2 few TGTGCCAGCAGCTTAGGGGGACTAGCGGGAAATAATGAGCAGTTCTTC CASSLGGLAGNNEQFF
TRBJ1-2 TRBV27 - few TGTGCCAGCAGTTTATTCTGGCAAACCAGGCTTGGCTACACCTTC CASSLFWQTRLGYTF
TRBJ1-6 TRBV6-5 - few TGTGCCAGCAGTTACTACGAAGCCTATAATTCACCCCTCCACTTT CASSYYEAYNSPLHF
TRBJ2-3 TRBV4-3 TRBD2 few TGCGCCAGCAGCGGATCGGCTAGCGGCTACCAGGTGACAGATACGCAGTATTTT CASSGSASGYQVTDTQYF
TRBJ1-2 TRBV25-1 - few TGTGCCAGCAGTAACTTAGCTTCCCGGGACCACTATGGCTACACCTTC CASSNLASRDHYGYTF
TRBJ2-7 TRBV28 - few TGTGCCAGCACAACTTGGGACAACTACGAGCAGTACTTC CASTTWDNYEQYF
TRBJ2-5 TRBV10-2 - - TGCGCCAGCAACACGCAGGGCCTCCAAGAGACCCAGTACTTC CASNTQGLQETQYF
TRBJ1-1 TRBV2 TRBD1 few TGTGCCAGCAGTGCCCGGCAGGGGGGCAACACTGAAGCTTTCTTT CASSARQGGNTEAFF
TRBJ2-4 TRBV20-1 - few TGCAGTGCTAGAGTGGCGATAGCCAAAAACATTCAGTACTTC CSARVAIAKNIQYF
TRBJ1-2 TRBV12-3/TRBV12-4 - many TGTGCCAGCAGTTTAAGAGGCGGCAACTATGGCTACACCTTC CASSLRGGNYGYTF
TRBJ2-1 TRBV4-3 - few TGCGCCAGCAGCCAACCCGGGTCCTACAATGAGCAGTTCTTC CASSQPGSYNEQFF
TRBJ2-1 TRBV7-2 TRBD2 many TGTGCCAGCAGCTTGGGACTAGCGGGGGAGCAGTTCTTC CASSLGLAGEQFF
TRBJ2-7 TRBV7-3 TRBD2 few TGTGCCAGCAGTCCTCGACTAGCGGGACGCTACGAGCAGTACTTC CASSPRLAGRYEQYF
TRBJ2-1 TRBV10-3 TRBD2 many TGTGCCATCAGTGTGGGGACTAGCGGGACCTATGAGCAGTTCTTC CAISVGTSGTYEQFF
TRBJ2-1 TRBV14 TRBD2 - TGTGCCAGCAGCCAAAGACCGGGACTAGGCTACAATGAGCAGTTCTTC CASSQRPGLGYNEQFF
TRBJ2-5 TRBV29-1 - few TGCAGCGTTGAAGTAGTTGGGGGCGCGTCTGGGGAGACCCAGTACTTC CSVEVVGGASGETQYF
TRBJ1-5 TRBV24-1 TRBD1 - TGTGCCACCAGGACGAGGACAGGGGTCCGTGATCAGCCCCAGCATTTT CATRTRTGVRDQPQHF
TRBJ2-3 TRBV12-3/TRBV12-4 - few TGTGCCAGCACCAACGTTGGCGGTTCCTTCACAGATACGCAGTATTTT CASTNVGGSFTDTQYF
TRBJ2-5 TRBV19 - few TGTGCCAGTAGTTTCGGGACGCCCCATTCGGAGACCCAGTACTTC CASSFGTPHSETQYF
TRBJ2-1 TRBV9 - - TGTGCCAGCAGCGAGGGGAATACTAGAGCCCATTACAATGAGCAGTTCTTC CASSEGNTRAHYNEQFF
TRBJ2-7 TRBV3-1 - - TGTGCCAGCAGCGGGATAAGGACTGAGCCGTGGGTCGAGCAGTACTTC CASSGIRTEPWVEQYF
TRBJ2-7 TRBV7-2 TRBD1 - TGTGCCAGCAGCTCGACCGTTGGGACAGGGCTCTACGAGCAGTACTTC CASSSTVGTGLYEQYF
TRBJ2-7 TRBV7-2 - few TGTGCCAGCAGCCGGGACCACTCCTACGAGCAGTACTTC CASSRDHSYEQYF
TRBJ2-5 TRBV7-2 - few TGTGCCAGCACCCCCCGCGTTGGGCCGTACCAAGAGACCCAGTACTTC CASTPRVGPYQETQYF
TRBJ2-5 TRBV10-3 TRBD2 few TGTGCCATCAGTGAGGCGGGCCGGGCTAGCGGGAAAGAGACCCAGTACTTC CAISEAGRASGKETQYF
TRBJ2-1 TRBV6-2/TRBV6-3 - few TGTGCCAGCAGTTACGAGTCAGGGGACGAGCAGTTCTTC CASSYESGDEQFF
TRBJ2-3 TRBV3-1 TRBD1 few TGTGCCAGCAGGAATACCCCGGGACAGGGCCCAGATACGCAGTATTTT CASRNTPGQGPDTQYF
TRBJ2-2 TRBV27 TRBD2 few TGTGCCAGCAGTTTAGGGCACGGGAGGGGCAACACCGGGGAGCTGTTTTTT CASSLGHGRGNTGELFF
TRBJ1-5 TRBV18 - few TGTGCCAGCTCCCCGACTGATGTGGTGCCCAATCAGCCCCAGCATTTT CASSPTDVVPNQPQHF
TRBJ2-7 TRBV7-2 TRBD2 - TGTGCCAGCAGCTCAACAACGACTAGCGGTACCTACGAGCAGTACTTC CASSSTTTSGTYEQYF
TRBJ1-1 TRBV29-1 TRBD1 many TGCAGCGTCCTATCGCGACCGGGACAGCCGACGGCAATGGATTTCTTT CSVLSRPGQPTAMDFF
TRBJ2-3 TRBV6-2/TRBV6-3 - - TGTGCCAGCCGGCTGGCTAGCACAGATACGCAGTATTTT CASRLASTDTQYF